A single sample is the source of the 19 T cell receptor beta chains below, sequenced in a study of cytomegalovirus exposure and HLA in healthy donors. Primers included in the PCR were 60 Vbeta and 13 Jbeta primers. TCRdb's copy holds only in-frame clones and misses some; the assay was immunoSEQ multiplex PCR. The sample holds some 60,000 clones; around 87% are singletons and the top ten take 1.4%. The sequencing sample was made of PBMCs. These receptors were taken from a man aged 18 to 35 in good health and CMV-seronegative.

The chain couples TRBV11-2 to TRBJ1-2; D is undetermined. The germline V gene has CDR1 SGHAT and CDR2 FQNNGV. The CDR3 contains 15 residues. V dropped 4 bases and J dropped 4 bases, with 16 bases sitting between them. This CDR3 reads CASSSKSPDFYGYTF. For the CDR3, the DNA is TGTGCCAGCAGCTCCAAAAGTCCAGACTTCTATGGCTACACCTTC.

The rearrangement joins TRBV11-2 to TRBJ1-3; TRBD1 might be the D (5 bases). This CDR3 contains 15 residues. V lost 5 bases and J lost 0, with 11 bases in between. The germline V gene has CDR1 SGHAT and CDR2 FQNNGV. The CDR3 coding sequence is TGTGCCAGCAGCCTCGTGGGGCACTCTGGAAACACCATATATTTT. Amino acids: CASSLVGHSGNTIYF. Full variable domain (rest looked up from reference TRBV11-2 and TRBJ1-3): EAGVAQSPRYKIIEKRQSVAFWCNPISGHATLYWYQQILGQGPKLLIQFQNNGVVDDSQLPKDRFSAERLKGVDSTLKIQPAKLEDSAVYLCASSLVGHSGNTIYFGEGSWLTVV.

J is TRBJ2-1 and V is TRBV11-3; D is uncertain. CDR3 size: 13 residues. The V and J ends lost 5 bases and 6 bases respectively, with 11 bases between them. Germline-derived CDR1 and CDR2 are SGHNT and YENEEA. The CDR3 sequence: CASSTPPRNEQFF. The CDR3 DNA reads TGTGCCAGCAGCACACCCCCCCGCAATGAGCAGTTCTTC.

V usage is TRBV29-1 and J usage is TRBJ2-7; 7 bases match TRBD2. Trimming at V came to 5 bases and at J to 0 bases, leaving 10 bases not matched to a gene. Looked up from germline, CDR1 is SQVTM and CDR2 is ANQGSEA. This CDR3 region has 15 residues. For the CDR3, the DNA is TGCAGCGTTCTCCCCGGGGGGAGAGCCTCCTACGAGCAGTACGTC. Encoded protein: CSVLPGGRASYEQYV.

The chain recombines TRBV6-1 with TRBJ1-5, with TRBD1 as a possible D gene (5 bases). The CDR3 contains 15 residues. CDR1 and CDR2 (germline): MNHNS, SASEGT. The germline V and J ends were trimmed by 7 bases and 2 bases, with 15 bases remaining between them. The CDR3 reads CASIPGRQRNQPQHF. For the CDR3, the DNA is TGTGCCAGCATCCCAGGCCGACAGCGCAATCAGCCCCAGCATTTT.

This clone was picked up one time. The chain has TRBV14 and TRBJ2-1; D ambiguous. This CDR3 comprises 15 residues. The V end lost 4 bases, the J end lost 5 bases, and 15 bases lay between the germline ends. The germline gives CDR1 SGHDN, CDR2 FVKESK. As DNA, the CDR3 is TGTGCCAGCAGCCCCGTCGCGCGGAGTCACAATGAGCAGTTCTTC. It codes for CASSPVARSHNEQFF. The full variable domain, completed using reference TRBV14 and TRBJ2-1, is EAGVTQFPSHSVIEKGQTVTLRCDPISGHDNLYWYRRVMGKEIKFLLHFVKESKQDESGMPNNRFLAERTGGTYSTLKVQPAELEDSGVYFCASSPVARSHNEQFFGPGTRLTVL.

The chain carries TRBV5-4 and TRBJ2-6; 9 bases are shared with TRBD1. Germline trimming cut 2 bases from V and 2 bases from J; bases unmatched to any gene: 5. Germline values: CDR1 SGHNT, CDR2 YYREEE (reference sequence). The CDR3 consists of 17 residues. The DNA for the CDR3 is TGTGCCAGCAGCTTAGGGACAGGGCCTACTGGGGCCAACGTCCTGACTTTC. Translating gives CASSLGTGPTGANVLTF.

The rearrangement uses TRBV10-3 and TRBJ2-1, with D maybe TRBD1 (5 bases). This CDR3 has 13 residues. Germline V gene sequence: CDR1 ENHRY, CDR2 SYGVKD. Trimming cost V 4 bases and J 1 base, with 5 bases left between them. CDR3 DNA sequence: TGTGCCATCAGTGGGACATCCTACAATGAGCAGTTCTTC. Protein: CAISGTSYNEQFF.

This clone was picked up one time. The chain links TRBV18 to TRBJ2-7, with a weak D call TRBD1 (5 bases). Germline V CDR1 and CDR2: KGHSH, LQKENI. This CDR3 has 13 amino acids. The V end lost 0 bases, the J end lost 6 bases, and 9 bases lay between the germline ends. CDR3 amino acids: CASSPPAGIEQYF. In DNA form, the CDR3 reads TGTGCCAGCTCACCACCGGCAGGGATCGAGCAGTACTTC.

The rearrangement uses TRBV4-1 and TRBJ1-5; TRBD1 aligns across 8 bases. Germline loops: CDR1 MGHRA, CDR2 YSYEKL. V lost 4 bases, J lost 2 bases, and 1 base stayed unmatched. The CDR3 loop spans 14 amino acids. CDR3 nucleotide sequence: TGCGCCAGCAGCCCGACAGGGGGCAATCAGCCCCAGCATTTT. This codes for CASSPTGGNQPQHF.

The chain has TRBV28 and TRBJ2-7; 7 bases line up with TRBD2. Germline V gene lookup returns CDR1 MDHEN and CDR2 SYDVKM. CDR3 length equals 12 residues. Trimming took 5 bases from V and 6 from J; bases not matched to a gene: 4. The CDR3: CASSPGGSEQYF. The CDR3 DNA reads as TGTGCCAGCAGTCCGGGGGGAAGCGAGCAGTACTTC. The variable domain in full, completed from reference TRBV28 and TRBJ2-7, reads DVKVTQSSRYLVKRTGEKVFLECVQDMDHENMFWYRQDPGLGLRLIYFSYDVKMKEKGDIPEGYSVSREKKERFSLILESASTNQTSMYLCASSPGGSEQYFGPGTRLTVT.

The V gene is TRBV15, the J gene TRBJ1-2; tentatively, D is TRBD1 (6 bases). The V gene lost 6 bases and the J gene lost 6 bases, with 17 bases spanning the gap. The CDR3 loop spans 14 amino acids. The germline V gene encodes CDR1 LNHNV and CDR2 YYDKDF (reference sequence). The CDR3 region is CATRPNRELNGYTF. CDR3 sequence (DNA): TGTGCCACCAGACCGAACAGGGAACTAAATGGCTACACCTTC.

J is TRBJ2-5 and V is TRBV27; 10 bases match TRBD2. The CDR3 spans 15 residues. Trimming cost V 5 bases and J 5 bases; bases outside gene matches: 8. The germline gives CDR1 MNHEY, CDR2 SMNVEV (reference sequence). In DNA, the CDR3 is TGTGCCAGCAGTGGGGGGGCTAGCGGGGGTGAGACCCAGTACTTC. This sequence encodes CASSGGASGGETQYF.

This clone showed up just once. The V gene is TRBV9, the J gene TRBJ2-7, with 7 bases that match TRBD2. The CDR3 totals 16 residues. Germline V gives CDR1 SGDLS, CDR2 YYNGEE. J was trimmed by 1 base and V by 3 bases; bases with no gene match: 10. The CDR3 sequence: CASSASLAAISYEQYF. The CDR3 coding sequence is TGTGCCAGCAGCGCTTCGCTAGCGGCCATATCCTACGAGCAGTACTTC.

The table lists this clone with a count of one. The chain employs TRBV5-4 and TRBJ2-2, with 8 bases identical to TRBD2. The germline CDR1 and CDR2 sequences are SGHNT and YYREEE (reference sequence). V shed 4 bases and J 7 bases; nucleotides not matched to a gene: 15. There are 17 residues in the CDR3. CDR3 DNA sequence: TGTGCCAGCAGCCCCGGGGGGAGCGGGGGACGGAGCGGGGAGCTGTTTTTT. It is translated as CASSPGGSGGRSGELFF.

CDR3 protein: CASSLALASSYNEQFF. The CDR3 DNA sequence: TGTGCCAGCAGCTTAGCGCTAGCGAGCTCCTACAATGAGCAGTTCTTC. J is TRBJ2-1 and V is TRBV7-6, with D tentatively TRBD2 (6 bases). Germline V CDR1 and CDR2: SGHVS, FNYEAQ. Trimming took 0 bases from V and 0 from J, leaving 9 bases between them. The CDR3 length is 16 residues.

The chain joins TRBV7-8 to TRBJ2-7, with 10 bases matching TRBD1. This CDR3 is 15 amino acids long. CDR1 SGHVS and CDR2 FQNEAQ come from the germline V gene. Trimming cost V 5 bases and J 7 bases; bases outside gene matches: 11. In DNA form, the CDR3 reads TGTGCCAGCAGCCCAAGGGACAGGGGATTGGGGGAGCAGTACTTC. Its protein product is CASSPRDRGLGEQYF. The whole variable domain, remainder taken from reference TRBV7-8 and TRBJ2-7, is GAGVSQSPRYKVAKRGQDVALRCDPISGHVSLFWYQQALGQGPEFLTYFQNEAQLDKSGLPSDRFFAERPEGSVSTLKIQRTQQEDSAVYLCASSPRDRGLGEQYFGPGTRLTVT.

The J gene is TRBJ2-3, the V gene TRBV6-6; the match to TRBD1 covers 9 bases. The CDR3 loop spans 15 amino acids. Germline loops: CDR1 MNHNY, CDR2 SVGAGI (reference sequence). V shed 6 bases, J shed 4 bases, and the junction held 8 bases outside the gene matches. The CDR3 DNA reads TGTGCCAGCAGACGACAGGGGGGGGCTGCAGATACGCAGTATTTT. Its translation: CASRRQGGAADTQYF.

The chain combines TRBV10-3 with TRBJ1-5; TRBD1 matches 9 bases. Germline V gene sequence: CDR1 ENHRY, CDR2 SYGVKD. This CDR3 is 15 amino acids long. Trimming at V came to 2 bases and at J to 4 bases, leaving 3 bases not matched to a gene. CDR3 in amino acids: CAISEGQGINQPQHF. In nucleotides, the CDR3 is TGTGCCATCAGTGAGGGACAGGGGATTAATCAGCCCCAGCATTTT.